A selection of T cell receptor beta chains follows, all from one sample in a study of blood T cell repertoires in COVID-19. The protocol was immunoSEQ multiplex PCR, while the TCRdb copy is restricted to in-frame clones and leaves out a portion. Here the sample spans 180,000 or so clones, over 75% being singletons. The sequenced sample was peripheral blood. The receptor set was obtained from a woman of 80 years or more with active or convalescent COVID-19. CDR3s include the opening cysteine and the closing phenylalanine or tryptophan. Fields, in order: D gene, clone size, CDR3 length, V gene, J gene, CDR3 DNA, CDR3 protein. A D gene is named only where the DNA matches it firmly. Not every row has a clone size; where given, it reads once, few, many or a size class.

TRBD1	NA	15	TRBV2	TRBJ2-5	TGTGCCAGCAGGGGGACAGGGACAATGTTGGAGACCCAGTACTTC	CASRGTGTMLETQYF
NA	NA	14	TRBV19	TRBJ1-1	TGTGCCAGTAGTAAGCAGGGGCTGAGGACTGAAGCTTTCTTT	CASSKQGLRTEAFF
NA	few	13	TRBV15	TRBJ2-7	TGTGCCACCAGCAGAGTTTACAGGGCCGAGCAGTACTTC	CATSRVYRAEQYF
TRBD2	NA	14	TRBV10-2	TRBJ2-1	TGCGCCACCCAACAGCGGGGGGCCAACAATGAGCAGTTCTTC	CATQQRGANNEQFF
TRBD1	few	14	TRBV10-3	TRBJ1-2	TGTGCCATCAGTGAAACACAGACAGGGAATGGCTACACCTTC	CAISETQTGNGYTF
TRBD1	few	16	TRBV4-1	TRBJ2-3	TGCGCCAGCAGCCATCCGGGACAGGGGCGGTCAGATACGCAGTATTTT	CASSHPGQGRSDTQYF
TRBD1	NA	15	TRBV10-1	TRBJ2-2	TGCGCCAGCGTCAGCCGGGACAGGGCGATCGGGGAGCTGTTTTTT	CASVSRDRAIGELFF
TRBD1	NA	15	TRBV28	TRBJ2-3	TGTGCCAGCAGTCTAAGGGCAGGGGGCGCAGATACGCAGTATTTT	CASSLRAGGADTQYF
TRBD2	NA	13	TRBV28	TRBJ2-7	TGTGCCAGCAGTTTCGGGGGGACCTACGAGCAGTACTTC	CASSFGGTYEQYF
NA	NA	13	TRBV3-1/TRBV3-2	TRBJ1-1	TGTGCCAGCAGCCAAGGAGGACAAAGTGAAGCTTTCTTT	CASSQGGQSEAFF
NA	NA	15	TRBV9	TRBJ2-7	TGTGCCAGCAGCGTAGACTTAGGGGGAAACTACGAGCAGTACTTC	CASSVDLGGNYEQYF
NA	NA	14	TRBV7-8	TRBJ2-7	TGTGCCAGCAGCTTAACCAGGGGGGCCTACGAGCAGTACTTC	CASSLTRGAYEQYF